The next 26 T cell receptor beta chains were all read from a single sample in a study of blood T cells in healthy people across ages. Next came a second PCR, run for about 7 to 12 cycles, which used a sample-barcoded 5' primer along with a J-beta primer mix. Each CDR3 protein gets one entry after TCRdb re-called the 5' RACE reads with MiXCR. The sample yields over 950,000 distinct CDR3 sequences, approximately 38% seen once. Sequencing was performed on blood. These TCRs come from a man between 18 and 29 years old in good health.

This rearrangement joins TRBV11-1 to TRBJ1-2, with D unresolved. The CDR3 loop spans 15 amino acids. Germline V gives CDR1 SGHAT, CDR2 FQDESV (reference sequence). The ends were cut back, 5 bases at V and 1 base at J, with 14 bases in the middle. In DNA form, the CDR3 reads TGTGCCAGCAGCCAAACGGACGATCTTAACTATGGCTACACCTTC. Its translation is CASSQTDDLNYGYTF.

V is TRBV29-1 and J is TRBJ1-1; 10 bases match TRBD1. The CDR3 extends over 12 amino acids. The V and J ends lost 6 bases and 6 bases, in that order; junction bases with no gene match: 4. In germline, CDR1 is SQVTM, CDR2 ANQGSEA. The CDR3 sequence is CSVVGQGAEAFF. The CDR3 bases are TGCAGCGTGGTAGGACAGGGGGCTGAAGCTTTCTTT.

This clonotype was detected only a few times. The gene calls are TRBV7-2 and TRBJ1-5; TRBD1 matches 7 bases. The germline gives CDR1 SGHTA, CDR2 FQGNSA. The junction had 8 bases not matched to a gene; V was cut back by 3 bases and J by 6 bases. The CDR3 runs to 15 residues. Here the CDR3 reads CASSFRQGRSQPQHF. The DNA of the CDR3 is TGTGCCAGCAGCTTCCGACAGGGAAGGAGTCAGCCCCAGCATTTT.

The chain couples TRBV6-1 to TRBJ1-2, with TRBD1 as a possible D gene (6 bases). There are 13 residues in the CDR3. Germline V gene sequence: CDR1 MNHNS, CDR2 SASEGT. Between the trimmed V and J ends, which lost 1 base and 6 bases, there was a span of 9 bases. CDR3: CASSEVQGDGYTF. As DNA, the CDR3 is TGTGCCAGCAGTGAAGTACAGGGAGATGGCTACACCTTC.

This clonotype was counted only a few times. The gene calls are TRBV12-3 or TRBV12-4 and TRBJ2-3; no reliable D call. This CDR3 comprises 16 residues. V shed 4 bases and J shed 2 bases, with 16 bases lying between them. The CDR3 sequence: CASSSPGGAFTDTQYF. The DNA for the CDR3 is TGTGCCAGCAGTTCACCAGGTGGAGCTTTCACAGATACGCAGTATTTT.

Only a few counts were recorded for this clonotype. The chain joins TRBV7-2 to TRBJ2-5; D gene ambiguous. The CDR3 has 12 residues. From germline, CDR1 is SGHTA and CDR2 FQGNSA. With 5 bases removed from V and 2 bases from J, the gap between germline ends came to 6 bases. The CDR3 protein is CASSARQETQYF. The DNA for the CDR3 is TGTGCCAGCAGCGCAAGACAAGAGACCCAGTACTTC.

The chain has TRBV7-9 and TRBJ1-2; tentative D call: TRBD1 (5 bases). The CDR3 covers 12 residues. Between the trimmed V and J ends, which lost 8 bases and 1 base, there was a span of 8 bases. Germline-derived CDR1 and CDR2 are SEHNR and FQNEAQ (reference sequence). CDR3 amino acids: CASGDDNYGYTF. The CDR3 DNA follows: TGTGCCAGCGGGGACGATAACTATGGCTACACCTTC.

The V call is TRBV14, the J call TRBJ1-6; weak D call: TRBD1 (5 bases). The CDR3 is 14 residues long. The V gene lost 4 bases and the J gene lost 7 bases, with 11 bases spanning the gap. Germline CDR1 reads SGHDN; CDR2 reads FVKESK. This chain's CDR3 is CASSLRTSNSPLHF. CDR3 bases: TGTGCCAGCAGCCTGAGGACATCCAATTCACCCCTCCACTTT.

The J gene is TRBJ2-7, the V gene TRBV11-2, with no clear D. The CDR3 runs 13 residues. CDR1 is SGHAT, CDR2 FQNNGV, per germline. V shed 1 base and J shed 6 bases, with 10 bases lying between them. CDR3 in DNA: TGTGCCAGCAGCTTAGTTGCCGCATGCGAGCAGTACTTC. Translated: CASSLVAACEQYF.

Ten or more counts support this clonotype. The rearrangement uses TRBV14 and TRBJ2-3; D is unclear. The CDR3 loop spans 14 amino acids. The ends were cut back, 1 base at V and 2 bases at J, with 7 bases in the middle. Per the germline V gene, CDR1 is SGHDN and CDR2 is FVKESK. The CDR3 DNA follows: TGTGCCAGCAGCCAAGGCTGGAACACAGATACGCAGTATTTT. It encodes CASSQGWNTDTQYF.

The chain uses TRBV6-6 and TRBJ1-1, with D possibly being TRBD1 (5 bases). The CDR3 length is 14 residues. Germline values: CDR1 MNHNY, CDR2 SVGAGI (reference sequence). Trimming left V 2 bases short and J 0 bases short, with 7 bases between. The CDR3 here is CASSYGAVNTEAFF. The CDR3 DNA is TGTGCCAGCAGTTACGGGGCAGTGAACACTGAAGCTTTCTTT.

This clonotype was picked up a small number of times. The chain has TRBV4-1 and TRBJ2-7, with 7 bases aligning to TRBD1. J gave up 7 bases and V 0 bases, and 12 bases lay outside the gene matches. The germline gives CDR1 MGHRA, CDR2 YSYEKL. This CDR3 contains 16 residues. The CDR3 DNA reads as TGCGCCAGCAGCCAAGATAATGCATACGGACAGGAGGAGCAGTACTTC. Translated, it gives CASSQDNAYGQEEQYF.

V is TRBV12-3 or TRBV12-4 and J is TRBJ2-3, with 7 bases that match TRBD1. The V segment lost 6 bases and the J segment 4 bases; nucleotides outside the gene matches: 7. The CDR3 covers 14 residues. CDR3: CASSHTGVADTQYF. The CDR3 DNA is TGTGCCAGCAGCCACACAGGGGTAGCAGATACGCAGTATTTT.

This chain connects TRBV28 to TRBJ1-4; weak D call: TRBD1 (5 bases). This CDR3 is 16 amino acids long. Germline V gives CDR1 MDHEN, CDR2 SYDVKM. The V end lost 6 bases, the J end lost 0 bases, and 14 bases lay between the germline ends. In DNA, the CDR3 is TGTGCCAGCAGGTTGCAGGGTTGGGCAACTAATGAAAAACTGTTTTTT. Protein product: CASRLQGWATNEKLFF. Variable domain in full (rest from reference TRBV28 and TRBJ1-4): DVKVTQSSRYLVKRTGEKVFLECVQDMDHENMFWYRQDPGLGLRLIYFSYDVKMKEKGDIPEGYSVSREKKERFSLILESASTNQTSMYLCASRLQGWATNEKLFFGSGTQLSVL.

This clonotype came up many times. This chain connects TRBV12-3 or TRBV12-4 to TRBJ2-1; 9 bases match TRBD2. Trimming removed 1 base from V and 7 bases from J; junction bases left unmatched: 11. The CDR3 extends over 17 amino acids. CDR3 coding DNA: TGTGCCAGCAGTTTAGGGGTTTCAAGCGGGGGGATTAATGAGCAGTTCTTC. Translation gives CASSLGVSSGGINEQFF.

The chain couples TRBV30 to TRBJ1-4; unclear D gene. The CDR3 extends over 14 amino acids. V lost 2 bases, J lost 4 bases, and 11 bases lay in between. The germline V gene has CDR1 GTSNPN and CDR2 SVGIG (reference sequence). The CDR3 loop reads CAWSPKRSNEKLFF. CDR3 sequence (DNA): TGTGCCTGGAGTCCAAAGAGGAGTAATGAAAAACTGTTTTTT.

This clonotype was detected only a few times. The CDR3 sequence: CASSSAGSTDTQYF. DNA for the CDR3: TGTGCCAGCAGTTCAGCGGGGAGCACAGATACGCAGTATTTT. The V gene is TRBV6-2 or TRBV6-3, the J gene TRBJ2-3; TRBD2 agrees at 7 bases. The CDR3 is 14 amino acids. Germline V gene sequence: CDR1 MNHEY, CDR2 SVGEGT. V shed 4 bases, J shed 0 bases, and the junction held 1 base outside the gene matches.

V usage is TRBV6-2 or TRBV6-3 and J usage is TRBJ2-1, with 11 bases fitting TRBD2. V lost 7 bases and J lost 9; bases outside the gene matches: 8. Germline values: CDR1 MNHEY, CDR2 SVGEGT. The CDR3 contains 14 residues. CDR3: CASKIAGGLGEQFF. The CDR3 region has the DNA TGTGCCAGCAAAATAGCGGGGGGGCTTGGTGAGCAGTTCTTC.

The CDR3 loop is CASSLVVVGAEAFF. CDR3 bases: TGTGCCAGCAGTTTAGTGGTCGTGGGGGCTGAAGCTTTCTTT. The rearrangement uses TRBV12-3 or TRBV12-4 and TRBJ1-1; TRBD1 might be the D (5 bases). V gave up 1 base and J gave up 6 bases, with 12 bases separating them. The CDR3 is 14 amino acids.

The chain joins TRBV6-5 to TRBJ1-2; D unresolved. CDR3 length equals 14 residues. CDR1 and CDR2 (germline): MNHEY, SVGAGI. Deletions cut 5 bases from V and 0 bases from J, with 10 bases between. The CDR3 is CASSRSPPNYGYTF. Here the CDR3 DNA reads TGTGCCAGCAGTCGGTCCCCTCCTAACTATGGCTACACCTTC.

This clonotype was seen more than once but under ten times. This sequence joins TRBV25-1 and TRBJ1-2; the D is unclear. V lost 2 bases and J 3 bases, leaving 7 bases between the germline ends. Looked up from germline, CDR1 is MGHDK and CDR2 is SYGVNS. CDR3 length: 13 residues. The CDR3 nucleotides read TGTGCCAGCAGTGAAGCCCCTGACTATGGCTACACCTTC. Protein: CASSEAPDYGYTF.

The CDR3 DNA reads as TGTGCCAGCAGGGACAGAGGGCACACAGATACGCAGTATTTT. Its protein product is CASRDRGHTDTQYF. The V call is TRBV2, the J call TRBJ2-3; D is possibly TRBD1 (6 bases). The ends were cut back, 6 bases at V and 2 bases at J, with 12 bases in the middle. Germline V gene lookup returns CDR1 SNHLY and CDR2 FYNNEI. CDR3 size: 14 residues.

This clonotype was counted once. This sequence joins TRBV5-6 and TRBJ2-2; a possible D gene is TRBD1 (5 bases). The CDR3 totals 13 residues. The V gene lost 1 base and the J gene lost 6 bases, with 7 bases spanning the gap. Germline-derived CDR1 and CDR2 are SGHDT and YYEEEE. The CDR3 region is CASSLSTAGELFF. The CDR3 bases are TGTGCCAGCAGCTTGTCGACAGCCGGGGAGCTGTTTTTT.

With regard to this clonotype: A read error may produce the germline difference seen at one junction end. The gene calls are TRBV29-1 and TRBJ2-1; D possibly corresponds to TRBD1 (5 bases). In germline, CDR1 is SQVTM, CDR2 ANQGSEA. CDR3 length equals 15 residues. CDR3 bases: TGCAGCGTTGAAAGGGGCCCGAGCTCCTACAATGGGCAGTTCTTC. It encodes CSVERGPSSYNGQFF.

This rearrangement joins TRBV11-2 to TRBJ1-2, with 10 nucleotides matching TRBD1. The CDR3 extends over 12 amino acids. With V trimmed by 9 bases and J by 2 bases, 0 bases remained unmatched. Germline-derived CDR1 and CDR2 are SGHAT and FQNNGV. The CDR3 DNA reads TGTGCCAGGGGACAGGGGAACTATGGCTACACCTTC. Protein: CARGQGNYGYTF.

This clonotype was detected only a few times. This sequence joins TRBV7-2 and TRBJ1-2, with unresolved D. CDR3 length: 14 residues. Germline assignment: CDR1 SGHTA and CDR2 FQGNSA. The germline V and J ends were trimmed by 3 bases and 5 bases, with 13 bases remaining between them. DNA for the CDR3: TGTGCCAGCAGCTTTTGGGGAGTAGAATATGGCTACACCTTC. Protein sequence: CASSFWGVEYGYTF.